These 21 T cell receptor beta chains came from one sample sequenced in a study of T cell repertoires in cytomegalovirus infection. Via MiXCR, TCRdb re-called the reads, giving one row per CDR3 protein. The table has around 310,000 distinct CDR3 sequences, 15% to 20% seen once. Source material: PBMCs. The receptors shown here come from a human donor in good health (CMV status not recorded). Some clones in this sample may be carry-over from other donors' samples.

The chain recombines TRBV7-2 with TRBJ1-1; 7 bases are a match to TRBD1. This CDR3 has 14 amino acids. The V and J ends lost 5 bases and 1 base, in that order; junction bases with no gene match: 4. Germline CDR1 SGHTA, CDR2 FQGNSA. CDR3: CASSVYRGNTEAFF. In DNA, the CDR3 is TGTGCCAGCAGCGTGTACAGGGGGAACACTGAAGCTTTCTTT.

This clonotype came up many times. The gene calls are TRBV14 and TRBJ2-5; no clear D gene. Trimming removed 4 bases from V and 2 bases from J, with 11 bases in between. This CDR3 comprises 14 residues. CDR1 is SGHDN and CDR2 is FVKESK in the germline V gene. This CDR3 reads CASSPRPQQETQYF. The CDR3 region has the DNA TGTGCCAGCAGCCCCCGGCCACAGCAAGAGACCCAGTACTTC.

This clonotype has more than one count but fewer than ten. This rearrangement joins TRBV12-3 or TRBV12-4 to TRBJ1-5; 8 nucleotides align to TRBD1. This CDR3 is built from 15 residues. J gave up 5 bases and V 6 bases, and 9 bases lay outside the gene matches. CDR3 bases: TGTGCCAGCAGCCCCGGACAGGGCCCCCATCAGCCCCAGCATTTT. This codes for CASSPGQGPHQPQHF.

The chain employs TRBV19 and TRBJ1-1; unclear D gene. This CDR3 is built from 19 residues. Trimming removed 0 bases at V and 2 bases at J, with 22 bases between. Per germline, CDR1 LNHDA and CDR2 SQIVND (reference sequence). CDR3 coding DNA: TGTGCCAGTAGTATAGAAAGTGGCTCTATCCTTCTGTATAACACTGAAGCTTTCTTT. Translated, it gives CASSIESGSILLYNTEAFF.

This chain uses TRBV6-2 or TRBV6-3 with TRBJ2-2; D is uncertain. From germline, CDR1 is MNHEY and CDR2 SVGEGT. V lost 6 bases, J lost 6 bases, and 11 bases lay in between. The CDR3 sequence is 13 residues long. CDR3 coding DNA: TGTGCCAGCAGAAACGCAGGATCCGGGGAGCTGTTTTTT. Its translation: CASRNAGSGELFF.

This clonotype was detected many times. The V gene is TRBV12-3 or TRBV12-4, the J gene TRBJ1-5, with D unclear. The CDR3 extends over 12 amino acids. Trimming stripped 6 bases from V and 6 bases from J, with 9 bases between. Here the CDR3 DNA reads TGTGCCAGCAGCCGAGCAGGTCAGCCCCAGCATTTT. Translation gives CASSRAGQPQHF.

This clonotype has more than one count but fewer than ten. The chain uses TRBV6-2 or TRBV6-3 and TRBJ2-1; 7 bases agree with TRBD1. The V segment lost 0 bases and the J segment 14 bases; nucleotides outside the gene matches: 7. Germline lookup yields CDR1 MNHEY and CDR2 SVGEGT. The CDR3 consists of 13 residues. The chain's CDR3 is CASSYSRGQGEFF. Here the CDR3 DNA reads TGTGCCAGCAGTTACTCACGCGGGCAGGGGGAGTTCTTC.

This clonotype was detected only a few times. This chain joins TRBV6-5 and TRBJ1-2; 8 positions match TRBD1. The CDR3 covers 16 residues. V was pared by 2 bases and J by 8 bases, with 13 bases of the junction left unmatched. Per the germline V gene, CDR1 is MNHEY and CDR2 is SVGAGI. CDR3 protein: CASSYVDRASLGGYTF. DNA for the CDR3: TGTGCCAGCAGTTACGTGGACAGGGCCAGCCTCGGCGGCTACACCTTC.

The chain combines TRBV2 with TRBJ2-4, with 10 bases matching TRBD1. Trimming at V came to 6 bases and at J to 10 bases, leaving 12 bases not matched to a gene. CDR1 SNHLY and CDR2 FYNNEI come from the germline V gene. CDR3 length equals 15 residues. This CDR3 is CASREPGQGSRIQYF. CDR3 DNA sequence: TGTGCCAGCAGAGAACCGGGACAGGGGTCAAGAATTCAGTACTTC.

This clonotype occurred a few times. The chain has TRBV7-9 and TRBJ2-5, with a tentative D call TRBD1 (5 bases). CDR3 length equals 14 residues. The V and J ends lost 1 base and 4 bases respectively, with 10 bases between them. CDR1 and CDR2 from the germline V gene are SEHNR and FQNEAQ (reference sequence). This CDR3 reads CASSLGQQGETQYF. In nucleotides, the CDR3 is TGTGCCAGCAGCTTAGGCCAGCAGGGAGAGACCCAGTACTTC. Combining the CDR3 with reference TRBV7-9 and TRBJ2-5 gives the whole variable domain DTGVSQNPRHKITKRGQNVTFRCDPISEHNRLYWYRQTLGQGPEFLTYFQNEAQLEKSRLLSDRFSAERPKGSFSTLEIQRTEQGDSAMYLCASSLGQQGETQYFGPGTRLLVL.

This clonotype was counted at least ten times. The chain couples TRBV10-3 to TRBJ2-3, with 13 bases that match TRBD2. The CDR3 runs 17 residues. Germline values: CDR1 ENHRY, CDR2 SYGVKD. Germline trimming cut 10 bases from V and 2 bases from J; bases unmatched to any gene: 12. The DNA for the CDR3 is TGTGCCACCAGACTCACTAGCGGGGGGGCCGTCACAGATACGCAGTATTTT. It translates to CATRLTSGGAVTDTQYF.

This clonotype was seen a few times. V usage is TRBV4-1 and J usage is TRBJ2-3, with D possibly being TRBD2 (6 bases). Germline V gene data show CDR1 as MGHRA and CDR2 as YSYEKL. Trimming left V 1 base short and J 0 bases short, with 20 bases between. The CDR3 contains 19 residues. CDR3 sequence (DNA): TGCGCCAGCAGCCAAGTTCCGATACGTCGGGGGTCTAGCACAGATACGCAGTATTTT. This encodes CASSQVPIRRGSSTDTQYF.

This clonotype was seen repeatedly, ten times or more. The rearrangement joins TRBV12-3 or TRBV12-4 to TRBJ2-7, with a tentative D call TRBD1 (5 bases). The V end lost 1 base, the J end lost 0 bases, and 10 bases lay between the germline ends. The CDR3 contains 15 residues. CDR3 bases: TGTGCCAGCAGTTTAGGGACACCTACCTCCTACGAGCAGTACTTC. Translated, it gives CASSLGTPTSYEQYF.

The chain links TRBV20-1 to TRBJ2-5; tentative D call: TRBD1 (6 bases). The CDR3 consists of 15 residues. Per germline, CDR1 DFQATT and CDR2 SNEGSKA (reference sequence). V lost 6 bases and J 1 base, leaving 18 bases between the germline ends. The CDR3 sequence is CSARRGQTSQETQYF. The CDR3 DNA is TGCAGTGCCAGACGAGGACAGACAAGCCAAGAGACCCAGTACTTC.

This clonotype has just a few counts. The genes are TRBV28 and TRBJ2-5, with 12 nucleotides matching TRBD1. The ends lost 1 base at V and 5 bases at J; junction bases unmatched: 8. This CDR3 has 17 amino acids. From germline, CDR1 is MDHEN and CDR2 SYDVKM. CDR3 nucleotides: TGTGCCAGCAGTTTATTTGAAGGGACAGGGGGCCGGGAGACCCAGTACTTC. It specifies CASSLFEGTGGRETQYF.

This clonotype was recorded at least ten times. V usage is TRBV28 and J usage is TRBJ1-5, with TRBD1 matching 7 bases. Losses at the gene ends were 5 bases for V and 2 bases for J; bases not matched to a gene: 3. Germline V gene lookup returns CDR1 MDHEN and CDR2 SYDVKM. The CDR3 consists of 14 residues. CDR3 residues: CASSPGQGNQPQHF. The CDR3 DNA follows: TGTGCCAGCAGTCCTGGACAGGGCAATCAGCCCCAGCATTTT.

This clonotype was observed a few times. The rearrangement uses TRBV4-1 and TRBJ1-5; D ambiguous. CDR1 and CDR2 from the germline V gene are MGHRA and YSYEKL. V was cut by 0 bases and J by 1 base, with 16 bases left in between. The CDR3 length is 18 residues. CDR3 region: CASSQDFRIAVSNQPQHF. In DNA, the CDR3 is TGCGCCAGCAGCCAAGATTTTCGGATAGCGGTGAGCAATCAGCCCCAGCATTTT.

This rearrangement joins TRBV4-1 to TRBJ2-4; D remains unclear. The CDR3 is made up of 14 amino acids. Trimming took off 2 bases at V and 1 base at J, with 6 bases between the two ends. Germline V lookup: CDR1 MGHRA, CDR2 YSYEKL. CDR3 loop: CASSQPLAKNIQYF. The CDR3 coding sequence is TGCGCCAGCAGCCAACCCCTGGCCAAAAACATTCAGTACTTC.

In this sample, this clonotype is medium-sized. The rearrangement joins TRBV7-2 to TRBJ2-7, with TRBD1 matching 9 bases. Germline CDR1 reads SGHTA; CDR2 reads FQGNSA. The CDR3 consists of 14 residues. V was clipped by 4 bases and J by 4 bases; unmatched bases: 5. The CDR3 DNA follows: TGTGCCAGCAGCTCCACAGGGGGCAGTTACGAGCAGTACTTC. As protein: CASSSTGGSYEQYF. Using reference TRBV7-2 and TRBJ2-7 for the parts outside the CDR3, the full variable domain is GAGVSQSPSNKVTEKGKDVELRCDPISGHTALYWYRQSLGQGLEFLIYFQGNSAPDKSGLPSDRFSAERTGGSVSTLTIQRTQQEDSAVYLCASSSTGGSYEQYFGPGTRLTVT.

This clonotype has a handful of counts. The chain links TRBV29-1 to TRBJ2-7, with D possibly being TRBD2 (6 bases). Germline V CDR1 and CDR2: SQVTM, ANQGSEA. The CDR3 extends over 13 amino acids. The V and J ends lost 3 bases and 3 bases respectively, with 12 bases between them. This CDR3 is CSVELDGGYEQYF. In DNA form, the CDR3 reads TGCAGCGTTGAGCTGGACGGGGGCTACGAGCAGTACTTC.

Details on this clonotype: A much larger clonotype is one base distant, so this may be a read error. The chain carries TRBV6-1 and TRBJ1-2, with 7 bases aligning to TRBD1. CDR3 length: 15 residues. Germline CDR1 and CDR2: MNHNS and SASEGT. J was trimmed by 5 bases and V by 5 bases; bases with no gene match: 11. CDR3 residues: CASSSGQGQSYGYTF. CDR3 nucleotides: TGTGCCAGCAGTTCCGGCCAGGGACAGAGTTATGGCTACACCTTC.